Each of the 5 T cell receptor beta chains below was sequenced from the same sample in a study of breast tumors, draining lymph nodes, adjacent tissues (TCRdb year 2016). Library preparation was by multiplex PCR. Sequencing instrument: Illumina HiSeq 2000. The public reads were quality trimmed at Q25 with fastp and then assembled into clones with MiXCR by TCRdb, keeping productive beta chains. Identical CDR3 protein sequences are pooled into one entry, listed with their most common genes and DNA. This sample is represented by about 170,000 distinct CDR3 sequences; approximately 33% of them were singletons. The ten largest make up around 4% of the sample. Lymph node samples came from the axillary draining lymph nodes of breast cancer patients. The sequenced sample consisted of axillary lymph node tissue. The receptors derive from a female donor with breast cancer. Some clones in this sample may be carry-over from other donors' samples.

Ten or more counts support this clonotype. The chain links TRBV4-1 to TRBJ2-3; 9 bases align to TRBD2. The V gene's germline CDR1 is MGHRA and CDR2 YSYEKL. J gave up 0 bases and V 4 bases, and 11 bases lay outside the gene matches. The CDR3 has 18 amino acids. CDR3 amino acids: CASSPLSTSGYSTDTQYF. The CDR3 nucleotides read TGCGCCAGCAGCCCCCTTTCGACTAGCGGCTATAGCACAGATACGCAGTATTTT.

This clonotype was detected ten times or more. This chain joins TRBV10-3 and TRBJ1-2; D unresolved. V gave up 2 bases and J gave up 7 bases, with 11 bases separating them. The V gene's germline CDR1 is ENHRY and CDR2 SYGVKD. CDR3 size: 13 residues. In nucleotides, the CDR3 is TGTGCCATCAGTGAGACAGCCTCGGGTGGCTACACCTTC. Protein product: CAISETASGGYTF.

The sample holds many counts of this clonotype. J is TRBJ2-3 and V is TRBV4-2, with D possibly TRBD2 on 5 matching bases. The germline V gene has CDR1 LGHNA and CDR2 YNFKEQ. Trimming took off 0 bases at V and 2 bases at J, with 12 bases between the two ends. The CDR3 extends over 16 amino acids. The CDR3 is CASSQEVVSVTDTQYF. The CDR3 nucleotides read TGTGCCAGCAGCCAAGAGGTTGTTAGCGTCACAGATACGCAGTATTTT.

On this clonotype: The junction does not match germline at one end; this may be a read error. The chain employs TRBV6-2 or TRBV6-3 and TRBJ1-2; D is possibly TRBD1 (6 bases). In germline, CDR1 is MNHEY, CDR2 SVGEGT. The CDR3 consists of 13 residues. The CDR3 nucleotides read TGTGCCAGCAGTTGGACAGTTAACTATGGCTACGCCTTC. It yields the protein CASSWTVNYGYAF.

This clonotype has ten or more counts. J is TRBJ2-7 and V is TRBV20-1, with TRBD1 matching 8 bases. With V trimmed by 5 bases and J by 1 base, 7 bases remained unmatched. CDR3 length: 14 residues. Germline V gene data show CDR1 as DFQATT and CDR2 as SNEGSKA (reference sequence). The DNA for the CDR3 is TGCAGTGCTTATTGGACAGGGACGTCCTACGAGCAGTACTTC. This codes for CSAYWTGTSYEQYF.